Each of the 32 T cell receptor beta chains below was sequenced from the same sample in a study of blood T cell repertoires in COVID-19 (dated by TCRdb to about 2020). Receptor amplification or capture employed the immunoSEQ multiplex PCR assay. As stored in TCRdb, this immuneACCESS dataset retains in-frame rearrangements with V and J assigned. A fraction of the clones does not appear; measured against another copy, unresolved V genes explain less than half of the discrepancy, and the remainder lacks a known reason. In this sample the table shows about 140,000 clones, less than 80% of which occur a single time. The ten largest make up roughly 3.5% of the sample. The source material was peripheral blood. The receptors stem from a man in his sixties with acute or convalescent COVID-19.

The rearrangement links TRBV5-1 to TRBJ2-1; D ambiguous. V was pared by 5 bases and J by 10 bases, with 13 bases between. Germline V gene data show CDR1 as SGHRS and CDR2 as YFSETQ. This CDR3 contains 12 residues. This CDR3 reads CASRSPGREQFF. The CDR3, as DNA: TGCGCCAGCAGATCGCCGGGTCGGGAGCAGTTCTTC.

The chain links TRBV7-2 to TRBJ1-5; no firm D call. CDR3 size: 12 residues. V was shortened by 1 base and J by 6 bases, with 4 bases between the two germline ends. Germline V lookup: CDR1 SGHTA, CDR2 FQGNSA. The CDR3 DNA follows: TGTGCCAGCAGCTTAGGTATTCAGCCCCAGCATTTT. It is translated as CASSLGIQPQHF.

CDR3 loop: CASSQGQLTEAFF. In DNA, the CDR3 is TGTGCCAGTAGTCAGGGGCAGCTCACTGAAGCTTTCTTT. The chain uses TRBV19 and TRBJ1-1; possible D gene TRBD1, 6 bases. Trimming took 5 bases from V and 4 from J, leaving 11 bases between them. This CDR3 has 13 residues. CDR1 is LNHDA, CDR2 SQIVND, per germline (reference sequence).

The rearrangement links TRBV28 to TRBJ1-5; D might be TRBD1 (5 bases). The CDR3 has 17 amino acids. CDR1 MDHEN and CDR2 SYDVKM come from the germline V gene. V lost 5 bases and J 1 base, leaving 18 bases between the germline ends. The CDR3 DNA reads as TGTGCCAGCAGTCCGCCCAGGGTTGGTATCAGCAATCAGCCCCAGCATTTT. It specifies CASSPPRVGISNQPQHF.

The rearrangement uses TRBV28 and TRBJ2-7; D uncertain. CDR3 size: 13 residues. V lost 6 bases and J lost 0, with 9 bases in between. CDR1 is MDHEN, CDR2 SYDVKM, per germline. The CDR3 nucleotides read TGTGCCAGCAGACGCGGCCCCTCCTACGAGCAGTACTTC. As protein: CASRRGPSYEQYF. Combining the CDR3 with reference TRBV28 and TRBJ2-7 gives the whole variable domain DVKVTQSSRYLVKRTGEKVFLECVQDMDHENMFWYRQDPGLGLRLIYFSYDVKMKEKGDIPEGYSVSREKKERFSLILESASTNQTSMYLCASRRGPSYEQYFGPGTRLTVT.

The chain links TRBV24-1 to TRBJ2-1, with 8 nucleotides matching TRBD2. The CDR3 totals 16 residues. J was trimmed by 7 bases and V by 1 base; bases with no gene match: 8. CDR1 is KGHDR, CDR2 SFDVKD, per germline. The CDR3 sequence is CATSDFTGLAKNEQFF. CDR3 sequence (DNA): TGTGCCACCAGTGATTTTACTGGACTAGCCAAAAATGAGCAGTTCTTC.

V is TRBV27 and J is TRBJ1-5, with TRBD1 matching 9 bases. In germline, CDR1 is MNHEY, CDR2 SMNVEV (reference sequence). This CDR3 contains 15 residues. V shed 9 bases and J 4 bases; nucleotides not matched to a gene: 10. In nucleotides, the CDR3 is TGTGCCAGGGGAAGGGACAGGGTCCCTAATCAGCCCCAGCATTTT. Protein sequence: CARGRDRVPNQPQHF.

The chain carries TRBV11-2 and TRBJ2-3, with 7 nucleotides matching TRBD2. V trimming: 3 bases; J trimming: 6 bases; junction bases outside the gene matches: 9. This CDR3 has 15 residues. Germline V gene data show CDR1 as SGHAT and CDR2 as FQNNGV. The CDR3 DNA reads TGTGCCAGCAGCTTCCTAGCGGTGGAGGGGGATACGCAGTATTTT. It codes for CASSFLAVEGDTQYF.

The chain uses TRBV30 and TRBJ2-5; 8 bases align to TRBD2. This CDR3 spans 12 amino acids. Germline loops: CDR1 GTSNPN, CDR2 SVGIG (reference sequence). J gave up 4 bases and V 5 bases, and 3 bases lay outside the gene matches. In nucleotides, the CDR3 is TGTGCCTGGCGGACTAGCCGAGAGACCCAGTACTTC. Encoded protein: CAWRTSRETQYF.

The chain uses TRBV20-1 and TRBJ1-2; 7 nucleotides align to TRBD1. Losses at the gene ends were 3 bases for V and 5 bases for J; bases not matched to a gene: 9. Germline V lookup: CDR1 DFQATT, CDR2 SNEGSKA (reference sequence). The CDR3 loop spans 14 amino acids. The CDR3 here is CSASVGRGRYGYTF. CDR3 nucleotides: TGCAGTGCTAGTGTGGGCAGGGGGAGGTATGGCTACACCTTC.

Here the CDR3 reads CASSYSVGGSNEAFF. In nucleotides, the CDR3 is TGTGCCAGCAGTTACAGTGTCGGGGGTTCGAATGAAGCTTTCTTT. This chain joins TRBV6-5 and TRBJ1-1, with D possibly being TRBD1 (5 bases). The germline V gene has CDR1 MNHEY and CDR2 SVGAGI. The germline V and J ends were trimmed by 2 bases and 7 bases, with 17 bases remaining between them. The CDR3 spans 15 residues.

The V gene is TRBV6-2 or TRBV6-3, the J gene TRBJ2-2; 10 bases line up with TRBD2. Germline CDR1 is MNHEY and CDR2 is SVGEGT. The CDR3 totals 14 residues. V shed 6 bases and J 4 bases; nucleotides not matched to a gene: 2. The CDR3, as DNA: TGTGCCAGCAGACCTAGCGGGGGCACCGGGGAGCTGTTTTTT. Its translation: CASRPSGGTGELFF.

This clone was seen more than once but under ten times. This rearrangement joins TRBV3-1 (or the pseudogene TRBV3-2) to TRBJ2-7; 9 nucleotides line up with TRBD2. The J segment lost 3 bases and the V segment lost 5 bases, leaving 17 bases of the junction unmatched. The CDR3 runs to 18 residues. Germline CDR1 reads LGHDT; CDR2 reads YNNKEL (reference sequence). The CDR3 region has the DNA TGTGCCAGCAGCTTAAACACCGATGGCGGGAGGGGTTTCTACGAGCAGTACTTC. Translated: CASSLNTDGGRGFYEQYF.

This clone was recorded once. The J gene is TRBJ1-2, the V gene TRBV12-3 or TRBV12-4; no clear D. Deletions cut 6 bases from V and 4 bases from J, with 9 bases between. This CDR3 has 12 residues. CDR3 nucleotide sequence: TGTGCCAGCAGCCGTCTCGGCTATGGCTACACCTTC. Its protein product is CASSRLGYGYTF.

The chain employs TRBV19 and TRBJ1-1, with 11 nucleotides matching TRBD1. The germline gives CDR1 LNHDA, CDR2 SQIVND (reference sequence). J was trimmed by 1 base and V by 5 bases; bases with no gene match: 6. The CDR3 is 16 amino acids. The CDR3 loop reads CASSPRTGGGNTEAFF. The CDR3 region has the DNA TGTGCCAGTAGTCCACGGACAGGGGGCGGGAACACTGAAGCTTTCTTT.

To note about this clone: Germline is not matched at one junction end, which may reflect a read error. The CDR3 sequence is CASSEVERGIPDF. The CDR3 DNA sequence: TGTGCCAGCAGTGAAGTTGAGCGGGGGATTCCGGACTTC. This chain uses TRBV6-1 with TRBJ2-7; the match to TRBD2 covers 8 bases. CDR3 length: 13 amino acids. CDR1 MNHNS and CDR2 SASEGT come from the germline V gene.

The chain carries TRBV5-3 and TRBJ1-5; D is unresolved. TRBV5-3 is placed among ORFs of uncertain function. V lost 4 bases to trimming and J lost 0 bases, with 8 bases between them. The CDR3 is made up of 14 amino acids. CDR3 region: CARSGPYSNQPQHF. The CDR3 nucleotides are TGTGCCAGAAGCGGCCCGTATAGCAATCAGCCCCAGCATTTT.

This clone was detected once. The gene calls are TRBV19 and TRBJ1-1, with a weak D call TRBD1 (5 bases). CDR1 and CDR2 (germline): LNHDA, SQIVND (reference sequence). The CDR3 runs to 13 residues. Trimming pared 8 bases from V and 0 bases from J, leaving 10 bases between. This chain's CDR3 is CASQGLMNTEAFF. The DNA for the CDR3 is TGTGCCAGTCAGGGACTTATGAACACTGAAGCTTTCTTT. Full variable domain (rest looked up from reference TRBV19 and TRBJ1-1): DGGITQSPKYLFRKEGQNVTLSCEQNLNHDAMYWYRQDPGQGLRLIYYSQIVNDFQKGDIAEGYSVSREKKESFPLTVTSAQKNPTAFYLCASQGLMNTEAFFGQGTRLTVV.

In this sample, this clone turned up once. The chain combines TRBV11-3 with TRBJ2-2; D possibly corresponds to TRBD2 (5 bases). V lost 0 bases and J lost 4, with 9 bases in between. The CDR3 contains 15 residues. Germline CDR1 and CDR2: SGHNT and YENEEA. The CDR3 here is CASSLDPRGTGELFF. The DNA for the CDR3 is TGTGCCAGCAGCTTAGATCCCCGGGGCACCGGGGAGCTGTTTTTT.

J is TRBJ2-6 and V is TRBV6-5; no clear D gene. This CDR3 spans 15 amino acids. The germline V gene encodes CDR1 MNHEY and CDR2 SVGAGI. Trimming pared 4 bases from V and 0 bases from J, leaving 7 bases between. CDR3 protein: CASSFGSSGANVLTF. DNA for the CDR3: TGTGCCAGCAGTTTTGGTAGCTCTGGGGCCAACGTCCTGACTTTC.

This chain connects TRBV28 to TRBJ1-1, with D unclear. V dropped 2 bases and J dropped 1 base, with 8 bases sitting between them. Germline assignment: CDR1 MDHEN and CDR2 SYDVKM. The CDR3 contains 14 residues. The DNA of the CDR3 is TGTGCCAGCAGTTTAATCGGAGGGAACACTGAAGCTTTCTTT. Its protein product is CASSLIGGNTEAFF.

The V gene is TRBV7-2, the J gene TRBJ2-3; the match to TRBD2 covers 7 bases. This CDR3 has 15 amino acids. V was pared by 6 bases and J by 6 bases, with 12 bases of the junction left unmatched. CDR1 is SGHTA, CDR2 FQGNSA, per germline. In DNA, the CDR3 is TGTGCCAGCAGTCTGCCTAGCGGAAGCTCGGATACGCAGTATTTT. As protein: CASSLPSGSSDTQYF.

The V gene is TRBV7-2, the J gene TRBJ2-5; 7 positions agree with TRBD2. This CDR3 has 15 amino acids. CDR1 and CDR2 (germline): SGHTA, FQGNSA. With 1 base clipped from V and 1 base from J, the junction kept 3 bases outside the gene matches. CDR3 in DNA: TGTGCCAGCAGCTTAGGGGGGGGAAGCCAAGAGACCCAGTACTTC. It codes for CASSLGGGSQETQYF.

The gene calls are TRBV19 and TRBJ2-3; the match to TRBD1 covers 9 bases. V shed 4 bases, J shed 4 bases, and the junction held 3 bases outside the gene matches. Germline V CDR1 and CDR2: LNHDA, SQIVND (reference sequence). The CDR3 consists of 14 residues. The CDR3 region is CASSRDRVADTQYF. In DNA, the CDR3 is TGTGCCAGTAGTAGGGACAGGGTCGCAGATACGCAGTATTTT.

The chain uses TRBV24-1 and TRBJ2-5; the match to TRBD1 covers 7 bases. The germline V gene has CDR1 KGHDR and CDR2 SFDVKD. The J segment lost 2 bases and the V segment lost 4 bases, leaving 12 bases of the junction unmatched. There are 17 residues in the CDR3. CDR3 bases: TGTGCCACCAGTGACCCGATGGACAGGAGCCCTCAAGAGACCCAGTACTTC. It specifies CATSDPMDRSPQETQYF.

This clone was recorded once. The chain has TRBV7-3 and TRBJ2-3; D may be TRBD2 (6 bases). Germline V lookup: CDR1 SGHTA, CDR2 FQGTGA. This CDR3 spans 16 amino acids. V dropped 5 bases and J dropped 0 bases, with 15 bases sitting between them. The CDR3 loop is CASSPTTGLSTDTQYF. DNA of the CDR3: TGTGCCAGCAGCCCAACCACGGGACTCAGCACAGATACGCAGTATTTT.

CDR3 in amino acids: CATSRDLQRRGIGRNIQYF. As DNA, the CDR3 is TGTGCCACCAGCAGAGATCTGCAACGCAGGGGGATCGGTCGGAACATTCAGTACTTC. The V and J genes are TRBV15 and TRBJ2-4, with 7 bases lining up with TRBD1. Trimming took 0 bases from V and 7 from J; bases not matched to a gene: 18. The CDR3 length is 19 residues. Germline V CDR1 and CDR2: LNHNV, YYDKDF (reference sequence).

V is TRBV12-3 or TRBV12-4 and J is TRBJ1-2; TRBD1 is a possible D gene (5 bases). The CDR3 consists of 12 residues. The ends were cut back, 5 bases at V and 8 bases at J, with 12 bases in the middle. The CDR3 spells CASSRLGGGYTF. DNA of the CDR3: TGTGCCAGCAGTAGACTTGGGGGGGGCTACACCTTC.

This chain connects TRBV4-3 to TRBJ1-4; 7 bases are shared with TRBD1. Trimming removed 3 bases from V and 8 bases from J; junction bases left unmatched: 12. There are 16 residues in the CDR3. Germline CDR1 and CDR2: LGHNA and YSLEER. CDR3 amino acids: CASSQSGTAGGEKLFF. The CDR3, as DNA: TGCGCCAGCAGCCAGTCCGGGACAGCGGGGGGAGAAAAACTGTTTTTT.

The V and J genes are TRBV12-3 or TRBV12-4 and TRBJ2-1; 7 nucleotides align to TRBD2. J was trimmed by 6 bases and V by 7 bases; bases with no gene match: 3. CDR3 size: 12 residues. The CDR3 reads CASTRGTNEQFF. The CDR3, as DNA: TGTGCCAGCACGCGGGGGACCAATGAGCAGTTCTTC.

This clone was seen only once. The chain uses TRBV4-3 and TRBJ2-2; 9 bases align to TRBD2. The CDR3 loop spans 15 amino acids. V shed 3 bases, J shed 6 bases, and the junction held 5 bases outside the gene matches. Looked up from germline, CDR1 is LGHNA and CDR2 is YSLEER. As DNA, the CDR3 is TGCGCCAGCAGCCACTATAGCGGGAGCGCCGGGGAGCTGTTTTTT. Residues: CASSHYSGSAGELFF.

This clone was seen a single time. The chain has TRBV6-2 or TRBV6-3 and TRBJ1-5, with 12 bases aligning to TRBD1. With V trimmed by 4 bases and J by 5 bases, 3 bases remained unmatched. This CDR3 has 15 amino acids. Germline-derived CDR1 and CDR2 are MNHEY and SVGEGT. CDR3: CASSSGTGGYQPQHF. The CDR3 DNA is TGTGCCAGCAGTTCGGGGACAGGGGGCTATCAGCCCCAGCATTTT.